A selection of T cell receptor beta chains follows, all from one sample in a study of technical replicates of blood from several donors. This table comes from immunoSEQ multiplex PCR, and its TCRdb copy is limited to in-frame clones, with some not included. Here the sample spans 60,000 to 80,000 clones, roughly 93% being singletons. The specimen sequenced was T cells isolated from PBMCs. The receptors here all came from a human donor in good health. Both conserved end residues are part of each CDR3. Each record gives: J gene, clone size, V gene, D gene, CDR3 length, CDR3 DNA, CDR3 protein. D genes are given only for firm matches. Clone size appears in some rows only: once, few, many, or a class for an expanded clone.

TRBJ2-7,NA,TRBV27,TRBD1,14,TGTGCCAGCAGTTTGGGACAGGGACGCTACGAGCAGTACTTC,CASSLGQGRYEQYF
TRBJ2-3,once,TRBV7-3,NA,13,TGTGCCAGCAGCTTAACCCACACAGATACGCAGTATTTT,CASSLTHTDTQYF
TRBJ2-1,NA,TRBV4-2,NA,12,TGTGCCAGCAGCCAAGCCCCAAATGAGCAGTTCTTC,CASSQAPNEQFF
TRBJ2-3,NA,TRBV18,TRBD2,16,TGTGCCAGCCGCTACTGGACTAGTTTTTTTGGAGATACGCAGTATTTT,CASRYWTSFFGDTQYF
TRBJ2-1,once,TRBV19,TRBD2,15,TGTGCCAGTAGTATAGGAGGCGGGAGGCATCTCGAGCAGTTCTTC,CASSIGGGRHLEQFF
TRBJ2-7,NA,TRBV11-2,NA,14,TGTGCCAGCAGCCTCGGACAGTTTTCCTACGAGCAGTACTTC,CASSLGQFSYEQYF
TRBJ2-3,NA,TRBV9,TRBD1,16,TGTGCCAGCAGCCCAGGGGGCAGGGCTGCGGTAGATACGCAGTATTTT,CASSPGGRAAVDTQYF
TRBJ2-3,NA,TRBV9,NA,14,TGTGCCAGCAGCGTAGTAGTGGGCACAGATACGCAGTATTTT,CASSVVVGTDTQYF
TRBJ1-1,NA,TRBV6-5,NA,13,TGTGCCAGCACGGGACTTTCGAACACTGAAGCTTTCTTT,CASTGLSNTEAFF
TRBJ2-7,NA,TRBV5-6,NA,16,TGTGCCAGCAGCTTGGATGGCGGGATAATCCCCTACGAGCAGTACTTC,CASSLDGGIIPYEQYF
TRBJ2-2,NA,TRBV9,NA,18,TGTGCCAGCAGCTCAAAGGAGTCGGGGGGCGCCGCCACCGGGGAGCTGTTTTTT,CASSSKESGGAATGELFF
TRBJ1-1,NA,TRBV7-3,TRBD1,15,TGTGCCAGCAGCCTAGAGAGACAGGGGCGCACTGAAGCTTTCTTT,CASSLERQGRTEAFF
TRBJ1-3,NA,TRBV5-1,NA,15,TGCGCCAGCAGCTTAGGACAATCCTCTGGAAACACCATATATTTT,CASSLGQSSGNTIYF
TRBJ2-3,NA,TRBV7-2,TRBD2,16,TGTGCCAGCAGCTTAACTAGCGGGTCCTACACAGATACGCAGTATTTT,CASSLTSGSYTDTQYF
TRBJ2-1,once,TRBV28,TRBD2,16,TGTGCCAGCGCGGGACTAGCGTTTTTGGCCTACAATGAGCAGTTCTTC,CASAGLAFLAYNEQFF
TRBJ2-5,once,TRBV28,NA,14,TGTGCCAGCACCGAACGGGGGTTGGAAGAGACCCAGTACTTC,CASTERGLEETQYF
TRBJ2-3,NA,TRBV2,NA,14,TGTGCCAGCAGGGATATGGAGGGGACAGATACGCAGTATTTT,CASRDMEGTDTQYF
TRBJ1-5,NA,TRBV19,NA,14,TGTGCCAGTAGTATAGAGGTCGTCCGGCAGCCCCAGCATTTT,CASSIEVVRQPQHF
TRBJ1-2,NA,TRBV6-1,NA,14,TGTGCCAGCAGTGAATGGGGAGGTGACTATGGCTACACCTTC,CASSEWGGDYGYTF
TRBJ2-7,NA,TRBV11-2,TRBD1,16,TGTGCCAGCAGCTTAGTTTATGGGACAGGGGGGTACGAGCAGTACTTC,CASSLVYGTGGYEQYF
TRBJ2-2,NA,TRBV11-3,NA,15,TGTGCCAGCAGCTTCCCTAGCGAGAACACCGGGGAGCTGTTTTTT,CASSFPSENTGELFF
TRBJ2-1,NA,TRBV19,NA,15,TGTGCCAGTAGTATCGGAGCGGGCACATACAATGAGCAGTTCTTC,CASSIGAGTYNEQFF